This TCR beta chain was retrieved from a study of blood T cell repertoires in COVID-19. Repertoires were generated with immunoSEQ multiplex PCR, while TCRdb's copy carries only in-frame clones and drops some. Among about 380,000 clones listed, about 88% were seen once. Trimming shortened V by 6 bases and J by 10 bases, and 13 bases separated the two germline ends. Germline CDR1 reads MGHDK; CDR2 reads SYGVNS. This CDR3 region has 12 residues. Recruitment covered fewer than 25 US areas and drew participants whose ages spanned roughly 18 to 95 years. This receptor was obtained from a woman aged 18-29 years who had recovered from COVID-19. Specimen: PBMCs or T cells enriched from blood (not recorded which). This chain links TRBV25-1 with TRBJ2-1; the D is unclear. The CDR3 protein is CASSTPAGEQFF. For the CDR3, the DNA is TGTGCCAGCAGCACCCCAGCAGGCGAGCAGTTCTTC.